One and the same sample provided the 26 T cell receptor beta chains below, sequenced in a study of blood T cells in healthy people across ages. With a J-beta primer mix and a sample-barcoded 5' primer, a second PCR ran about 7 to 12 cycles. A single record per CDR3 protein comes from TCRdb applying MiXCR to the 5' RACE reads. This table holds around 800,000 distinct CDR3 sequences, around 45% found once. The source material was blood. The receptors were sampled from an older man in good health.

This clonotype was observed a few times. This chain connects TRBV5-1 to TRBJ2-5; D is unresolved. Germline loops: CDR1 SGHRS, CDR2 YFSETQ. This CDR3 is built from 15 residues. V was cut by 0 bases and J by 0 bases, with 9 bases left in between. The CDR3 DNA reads TGCGCCAGCAGCTTGGGTCTAGACTACCAAGAGACCCAGTACTTC. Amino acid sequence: CASSLGLDYQETQYF.

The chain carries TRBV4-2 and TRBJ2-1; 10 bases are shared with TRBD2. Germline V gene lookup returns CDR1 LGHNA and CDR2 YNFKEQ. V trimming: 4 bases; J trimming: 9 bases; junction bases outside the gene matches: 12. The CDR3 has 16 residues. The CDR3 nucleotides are TGTGCCAGCAGCCCATGGCTTACTAGCGGGAATGGTGAGCAGTTCTTC. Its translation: CASSPWLTSGNGEQFF.

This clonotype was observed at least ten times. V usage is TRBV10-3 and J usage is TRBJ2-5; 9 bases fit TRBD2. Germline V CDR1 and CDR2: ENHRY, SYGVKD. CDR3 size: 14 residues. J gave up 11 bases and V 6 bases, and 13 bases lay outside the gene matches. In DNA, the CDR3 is TGTGCCATCAGGGTCGCGGGAGGGCCAAGTGAGCAGTACTTC. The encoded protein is CAIRVAGGPSEQYF.

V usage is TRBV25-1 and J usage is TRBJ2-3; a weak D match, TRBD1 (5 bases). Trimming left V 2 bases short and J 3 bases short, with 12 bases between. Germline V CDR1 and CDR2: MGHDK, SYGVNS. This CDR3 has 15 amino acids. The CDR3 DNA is TGTGCCAGCAGTGAACAGGGTCGGAAAACAGATACGCAGTATTTT. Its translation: CASSEQGRKTDTQYF.

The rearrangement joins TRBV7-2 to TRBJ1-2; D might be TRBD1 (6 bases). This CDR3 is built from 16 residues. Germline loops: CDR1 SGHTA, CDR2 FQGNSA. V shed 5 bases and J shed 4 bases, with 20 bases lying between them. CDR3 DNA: TGTGCCAGCAGCCCCCGACAGGAGCTTCTACCCTATGGCTACACCTTC. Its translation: CASSPRQELLPYGYTF.

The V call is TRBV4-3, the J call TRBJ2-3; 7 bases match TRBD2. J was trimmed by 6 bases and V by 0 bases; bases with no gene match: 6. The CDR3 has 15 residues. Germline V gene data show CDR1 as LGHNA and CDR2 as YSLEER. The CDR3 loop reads CASSQEFSSGDTQYF. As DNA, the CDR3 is TGCGCCAGCAGCCAAGAATTTAGTAGCGGGGATACGCAGTATTTT.

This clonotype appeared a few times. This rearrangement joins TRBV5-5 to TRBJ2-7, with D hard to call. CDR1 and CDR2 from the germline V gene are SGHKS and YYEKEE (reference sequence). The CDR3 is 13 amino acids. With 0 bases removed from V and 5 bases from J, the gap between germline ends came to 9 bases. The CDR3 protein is CASSLGAGNEQYF. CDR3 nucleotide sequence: TGTGCCAGCAGCTTGGGTGCCGGAAACGAGCAGTACTTC.

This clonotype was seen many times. CDR3 sequence: CASSSSSGLAGINYEQYF. The DNA of the CDR3 is TGTGCCAGCAGCTCCTCGAGCGGACTAGCGGGAATAAACTACGAGCAGTACTTC. The rearrangement links TRBV7-9 to TRBJ2-7; TRBD2 matches 12 bases. The J segment lost 3 bases and the V segment lost 4 bases, leaving 13 bases of the junction unmatched. This CDR3 contains 18 residues. Germline CDR1 SEHNR, CDR2 FQNEAQ (reference sequence).

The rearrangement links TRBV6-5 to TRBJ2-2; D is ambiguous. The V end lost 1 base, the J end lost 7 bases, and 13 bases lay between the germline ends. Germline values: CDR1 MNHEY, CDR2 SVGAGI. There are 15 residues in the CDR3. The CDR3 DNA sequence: TGTGCCAGCAGTTACTTAATCCGAACAAGCGGGGAGCTGTTTTTT. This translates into CASSYLIRTSGELFF.

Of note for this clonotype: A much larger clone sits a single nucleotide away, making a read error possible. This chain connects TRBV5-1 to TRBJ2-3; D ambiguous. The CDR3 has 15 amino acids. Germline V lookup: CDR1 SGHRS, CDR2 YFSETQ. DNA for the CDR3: TGCGCCGGCAGCCTCGAATTTCCTGGCACAGATACGCAGTATTTT. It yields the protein CAGSLEFPGTDTQYF.

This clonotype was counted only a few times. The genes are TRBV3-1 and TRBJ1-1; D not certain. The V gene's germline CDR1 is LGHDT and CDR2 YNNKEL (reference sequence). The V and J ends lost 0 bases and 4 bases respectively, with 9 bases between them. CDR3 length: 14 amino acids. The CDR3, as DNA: TGTGCCAGCAGCCAAGATGATCGAGGCACTGAAGCTTTCTTT. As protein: CASSQDDRGTEAFF. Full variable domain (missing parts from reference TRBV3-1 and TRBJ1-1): DTAVSQTPKYLVTQMGNDKSIKCEQNLGHDTMYWYKQDSKKFLKIMFSYNNKELIINETVPNRFSPKSPDKAHLNLHINSLELGDSAVYFCASSQDDRGTEAFFGQGTRLTVV.

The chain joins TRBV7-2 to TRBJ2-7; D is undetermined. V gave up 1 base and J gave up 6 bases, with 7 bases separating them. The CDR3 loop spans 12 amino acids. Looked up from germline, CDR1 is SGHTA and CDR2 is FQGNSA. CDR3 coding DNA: TGTGCCAGCAGCTTAGGGGCCACCGAGCAGTACTTC. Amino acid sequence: CASSLGATEQYF. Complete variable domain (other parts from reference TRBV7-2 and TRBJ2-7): GAGVSQSPSNKVTEKGKDVELRCDPISGHTALYWYRQSLGQGLEFLIYFQGNSAPDKSGLPSDRFSAERTGGSVSTLTIQRTQQEDSAVYLCASSLGATEQYFGPGTRLTVT.

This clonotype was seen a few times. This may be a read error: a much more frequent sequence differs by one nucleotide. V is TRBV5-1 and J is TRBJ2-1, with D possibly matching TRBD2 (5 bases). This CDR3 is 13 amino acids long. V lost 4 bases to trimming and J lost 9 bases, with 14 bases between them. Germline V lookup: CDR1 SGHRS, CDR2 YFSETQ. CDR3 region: CASSRDYSGEQFF. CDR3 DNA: TGCGCCAGCAGCCGAGACTATTCGGGTGAGCAGTTCTTC.

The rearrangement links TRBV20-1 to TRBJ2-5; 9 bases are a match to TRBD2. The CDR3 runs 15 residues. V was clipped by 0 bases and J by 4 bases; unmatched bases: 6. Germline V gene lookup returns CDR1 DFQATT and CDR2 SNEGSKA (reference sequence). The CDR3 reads CSAREGSGGGETQYF. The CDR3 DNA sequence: TGCAGTGCTAGAGAGGGTAGCGGGGGAGGAGAGACCCAGTACTTC.

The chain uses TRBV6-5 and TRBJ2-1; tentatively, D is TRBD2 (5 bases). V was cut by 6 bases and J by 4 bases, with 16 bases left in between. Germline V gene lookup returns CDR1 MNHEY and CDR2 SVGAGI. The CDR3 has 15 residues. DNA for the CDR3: TGTGCCAGCAGCCTAGAATTAGCGCCATACAATGAGCAGTTCTTC. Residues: CASSLELAPYNEQFF.

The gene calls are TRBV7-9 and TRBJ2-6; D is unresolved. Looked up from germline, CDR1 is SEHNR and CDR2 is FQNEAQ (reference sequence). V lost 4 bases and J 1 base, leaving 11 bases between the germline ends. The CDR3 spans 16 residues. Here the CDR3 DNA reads TGTGCCAGCAGCTCTTCTAAATTGTCTGGGGCCAACGTCCTGACTTTC. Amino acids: CASSSSKLSGANVLTF. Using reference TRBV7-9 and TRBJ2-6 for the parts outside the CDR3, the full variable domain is DTGVSQNPRHKITKRGQNVTFRCDPISEHNRLYWYRQTLGQGPEFLTYFQNEAQLEKSRLLSDRFSAERPKGSFSTLEIQRTEQGDSAMYLCASSSSKLSGANVLTFGAGSRLTVL.

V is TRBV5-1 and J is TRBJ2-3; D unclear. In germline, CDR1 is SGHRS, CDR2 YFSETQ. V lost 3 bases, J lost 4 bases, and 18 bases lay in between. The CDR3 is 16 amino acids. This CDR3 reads CASSYRTAQSPDTQYF. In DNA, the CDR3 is TGCGCCAGCAGCTATAGGACCGCACAATCCCCAGATACGCAGTATTTT.

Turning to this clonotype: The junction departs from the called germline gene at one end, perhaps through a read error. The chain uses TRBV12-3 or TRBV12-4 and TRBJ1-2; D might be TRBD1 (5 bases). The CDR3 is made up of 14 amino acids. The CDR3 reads CASSPQASNYGYTF. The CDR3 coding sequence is TGCGCCAGCAGTCCACAGGCTTCTAACTATGGCTACACCTTC.

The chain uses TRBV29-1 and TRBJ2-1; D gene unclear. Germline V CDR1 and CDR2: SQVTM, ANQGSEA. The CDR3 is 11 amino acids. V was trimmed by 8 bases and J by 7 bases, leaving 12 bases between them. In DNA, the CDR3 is TGCAGCTCCTCAATATTGAATGAGCAGTTCTTC. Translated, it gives CSSSILNEQFF.

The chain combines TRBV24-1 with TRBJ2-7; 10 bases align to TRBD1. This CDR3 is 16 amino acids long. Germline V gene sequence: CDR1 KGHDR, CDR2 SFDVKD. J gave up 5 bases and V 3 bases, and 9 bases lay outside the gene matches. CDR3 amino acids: CATSDRQGASLHEQYF. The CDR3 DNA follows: TGTGCCACCAGTGATCGACAGGGGGCTAGCCTCCACGAGCAGTACTTC.

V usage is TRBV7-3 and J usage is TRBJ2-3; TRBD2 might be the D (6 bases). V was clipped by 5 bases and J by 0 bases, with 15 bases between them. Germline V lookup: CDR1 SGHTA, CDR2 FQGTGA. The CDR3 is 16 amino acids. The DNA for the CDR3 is TGTGCCAGCAGCCCGTTCTCTAGCGTTAGCACAGATACGCAGTATTTT. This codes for CASSPFSSVSTDTQYF.

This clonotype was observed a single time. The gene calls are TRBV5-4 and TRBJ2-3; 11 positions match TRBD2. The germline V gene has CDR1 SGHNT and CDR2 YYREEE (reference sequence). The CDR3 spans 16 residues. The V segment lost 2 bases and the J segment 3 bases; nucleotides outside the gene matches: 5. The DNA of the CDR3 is TGTGCCAGCAGCTTAACTAGCGGGAGCACGACAGATACGCAGTATTTT. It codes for CASSLTSGSTTDTQYF.

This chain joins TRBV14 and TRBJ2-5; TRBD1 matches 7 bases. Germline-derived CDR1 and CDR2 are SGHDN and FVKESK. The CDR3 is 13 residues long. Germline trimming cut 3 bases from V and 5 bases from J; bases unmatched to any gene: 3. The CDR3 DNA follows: TGTGCCAGCAGCCACGGACAGGCGGAGACCCAGTACTTC. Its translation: CASSHGQAETQYF. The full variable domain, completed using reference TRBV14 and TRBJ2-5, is EAGVTQFPSHSVIEKGQTVTLRCDPISGHDNLYWYRRVMGKEIKFLLHFVKESKQDESGMPNNRFLAERTGGTYSTLKVQPAELEDSGVYFCASSHGQAETQYFGPGTRLLVL.

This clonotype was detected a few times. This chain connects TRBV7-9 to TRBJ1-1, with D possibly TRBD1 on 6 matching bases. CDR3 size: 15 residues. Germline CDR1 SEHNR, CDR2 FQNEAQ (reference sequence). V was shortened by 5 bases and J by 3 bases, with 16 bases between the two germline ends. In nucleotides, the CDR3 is TGTGCCAGCAGCCCCCGAGAGGGGGGTGACACTGAAGCTTTCTTT. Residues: CASSPREGGDTEAFF.

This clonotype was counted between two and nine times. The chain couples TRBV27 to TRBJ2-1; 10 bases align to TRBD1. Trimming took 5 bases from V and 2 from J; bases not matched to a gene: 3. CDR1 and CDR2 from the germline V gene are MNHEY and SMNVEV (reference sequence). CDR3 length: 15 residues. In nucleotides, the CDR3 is TGTGCCAGCAGTCCCGGGACAGGGGCCTACAATGAGCAGTTCTTC. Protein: CASSPGTGAYNEQFF.

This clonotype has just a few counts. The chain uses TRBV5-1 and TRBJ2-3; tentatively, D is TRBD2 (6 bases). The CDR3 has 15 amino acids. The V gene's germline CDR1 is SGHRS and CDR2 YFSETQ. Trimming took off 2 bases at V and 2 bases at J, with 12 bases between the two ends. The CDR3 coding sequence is TGCGCCAGCAGCTTCACGGGACTTAACACAGATACGCAGTATTTT. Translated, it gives CASSFTGLNTDTQYF.